This T cell receptor (beta chain) was found in a study of T cell responses to AZD1222 COVID-19 vaccine. Study results and caveats: Spike-specific TCRs gained breadth and depth after people received two AZD1222 doses. Donor demographics were predominantly white British with a female majority; clonal diversity may be underestimated.

The CDR3 has 18 residues. Germline V gene data show CDR1 as MNHEY and CDR2 as SVGEGT. V shed 1 base, J shed 0 bases, and the junction held 8 bases outside the gene matches. As for this clone: Its antigen is as yet unknown.

Assay: immunoSEQ multiplex PCR; the TCRdb copy retains only in-frame clones and omits some. This sample has about 110,000 clones, with roughly 89% found just once. Sample: peripheral blood, taken on day 0 of MenACWY control vaccination. The receptor was derived from an adult in good health. The chain employs TRBV6-2 or TRBV6-3 and TRBJ2-5; TRBD2 aligns across 10 bases. The CDR3 loop reads CASSYLLAGDLYQETQYF. The CDR3 DNA follows: TGTGCCAGCAGTTACTTGCTAGCGGGGGACCTGTACCAAGAGACCCAGTACTTC.